This TCR beta chain originates from a study of cytomegalovirus exposure and HLA in healthy donors. Assay: immunoSEQ multiplex PCR; the TCRdb copy retains only in-frame clones and omits some. This table holds 260,000 or so clones, 88% found once. Germline loops: CDR1 MGHRA, CDR2 YSYEKL. V dropped 3 bases and J dropped 3 bases, with 12 bases sitting between them. This CDR3 comprises 16 residues. Study-level points and caveats: Many donors shared some public TCRs, even though most TCR sequences were rare. The study designated 150 or so TCR beta chains cytomegalovirus-associated.

Details on this clone: Its antigen is as yet unknown.

The material sequenced was PBMCs. V usage is TRBV4-1 and J usage is TRBJ1-6, with unresolved D. This receptor was taken from a woman between 18 and 29 years old in good health and CMV-seronegative. CDR3 loop: CASSHEFPIYNSPLHF. Here the CDR3 DNA reads TGCGCCAGCAGCCATGAGTTCCCGATCTATAATTCACCCCTCCACTTT.